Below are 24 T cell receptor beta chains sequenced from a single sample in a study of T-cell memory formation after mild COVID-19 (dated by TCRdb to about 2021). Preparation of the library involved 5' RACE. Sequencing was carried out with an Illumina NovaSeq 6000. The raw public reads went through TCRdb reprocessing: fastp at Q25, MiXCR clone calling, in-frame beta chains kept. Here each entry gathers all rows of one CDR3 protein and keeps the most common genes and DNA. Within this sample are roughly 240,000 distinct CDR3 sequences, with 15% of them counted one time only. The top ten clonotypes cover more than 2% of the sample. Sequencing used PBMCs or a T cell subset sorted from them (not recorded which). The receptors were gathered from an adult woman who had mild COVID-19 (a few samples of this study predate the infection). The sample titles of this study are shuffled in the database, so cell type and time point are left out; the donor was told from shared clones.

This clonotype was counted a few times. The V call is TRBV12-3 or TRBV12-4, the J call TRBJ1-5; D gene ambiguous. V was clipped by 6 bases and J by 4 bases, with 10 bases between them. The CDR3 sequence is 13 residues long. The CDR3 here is CASSSQANQPQHF. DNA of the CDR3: TGTGCCAGCAGCAGTCAGGCAAATCAGCCCCAGCATTTT.

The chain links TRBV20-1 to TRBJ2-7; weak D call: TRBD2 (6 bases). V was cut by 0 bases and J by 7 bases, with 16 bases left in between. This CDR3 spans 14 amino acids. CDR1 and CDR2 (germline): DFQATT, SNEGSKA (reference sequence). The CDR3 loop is CSAREGRTNREQYF. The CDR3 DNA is TGCAGTGCTAGAGAGGGTAGGACTAATCGAGAGCAGTACTTC.

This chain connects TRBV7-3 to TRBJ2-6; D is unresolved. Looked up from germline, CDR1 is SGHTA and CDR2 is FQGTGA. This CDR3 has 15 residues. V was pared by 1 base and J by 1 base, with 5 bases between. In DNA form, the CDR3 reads TGTGCCAGCAGCTTAATGGGATCTGGGGCCAACGTCCTGACTTTC. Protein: CASSLMGSGANVLTF.

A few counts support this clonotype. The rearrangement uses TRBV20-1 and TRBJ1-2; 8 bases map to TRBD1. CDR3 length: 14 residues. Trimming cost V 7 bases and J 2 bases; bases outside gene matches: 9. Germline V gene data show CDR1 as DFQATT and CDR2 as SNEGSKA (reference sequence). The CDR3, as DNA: TGCAGTGTAGGACAGGGTGGTAACAACTATGGCTACACCTTC. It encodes CSVGQGGNNYGYTF.

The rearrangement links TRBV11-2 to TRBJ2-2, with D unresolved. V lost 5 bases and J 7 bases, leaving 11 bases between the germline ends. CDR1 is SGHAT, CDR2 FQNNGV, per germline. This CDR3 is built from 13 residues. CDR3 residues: CASSPGRVGELFF. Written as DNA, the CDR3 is TGTGCCAGCAGCCCCGGTCGGGTCGGGGAGCTGTTTTTT. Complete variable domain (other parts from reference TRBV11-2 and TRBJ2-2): EAGVAQSPRYKIIEKRQSVAFWCNPISGHATLYWYQQILGQGPKLLIQFQNNGVVDDSQLPKDRFSAERLKGVDSTLKIQPAKLEDSAVYLCASSPGRVGELFFGEGSRLTVL.

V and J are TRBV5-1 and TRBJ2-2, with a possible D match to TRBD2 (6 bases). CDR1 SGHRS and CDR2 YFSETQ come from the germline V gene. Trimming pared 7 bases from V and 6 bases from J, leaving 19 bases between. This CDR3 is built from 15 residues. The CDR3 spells CASQRGGALSGELFF. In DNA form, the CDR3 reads TGCGCCAGCCAAAGAGGAGGGGCTCTGTCCGGGGAGCTGTTTTTT.

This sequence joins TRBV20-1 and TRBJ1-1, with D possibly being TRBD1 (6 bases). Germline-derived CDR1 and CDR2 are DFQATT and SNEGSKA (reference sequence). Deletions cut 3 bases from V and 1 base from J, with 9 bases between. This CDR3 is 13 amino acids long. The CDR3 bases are TGCAGTGCTAGGGCCAGGGGGAACACTGAAGCTTTCTTT. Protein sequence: CSARARGNTEAFF.

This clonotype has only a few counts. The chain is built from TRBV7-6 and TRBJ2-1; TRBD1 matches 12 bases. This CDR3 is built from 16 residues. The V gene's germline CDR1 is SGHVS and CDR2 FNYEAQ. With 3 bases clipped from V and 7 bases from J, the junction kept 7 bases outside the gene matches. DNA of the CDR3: TGTGCCAGCAGCTTGCCGGGACAGGGGGCGCGTAATGAGCAGTTCTTC. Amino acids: CASSLPGQGARNEQFF.

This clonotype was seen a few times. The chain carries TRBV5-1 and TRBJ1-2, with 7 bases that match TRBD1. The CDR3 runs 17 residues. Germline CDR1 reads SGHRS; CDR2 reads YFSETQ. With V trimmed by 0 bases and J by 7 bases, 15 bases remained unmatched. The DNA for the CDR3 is TGCGCCAGCAGCTTGGCCACTTTATTGGACAGGAGTAGTGGCTACACCTTC. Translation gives CASSLATLLDRSSGYTF.

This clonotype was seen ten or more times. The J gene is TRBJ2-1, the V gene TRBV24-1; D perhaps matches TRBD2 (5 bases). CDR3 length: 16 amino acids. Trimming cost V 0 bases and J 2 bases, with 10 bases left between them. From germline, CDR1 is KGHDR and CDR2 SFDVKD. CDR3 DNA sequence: TGTGCCACCAGTGATTTGCCTAGCTCCCCCTACAATGAGCAGTTCTTC. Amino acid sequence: CATSDLPSSPYNEQFF.

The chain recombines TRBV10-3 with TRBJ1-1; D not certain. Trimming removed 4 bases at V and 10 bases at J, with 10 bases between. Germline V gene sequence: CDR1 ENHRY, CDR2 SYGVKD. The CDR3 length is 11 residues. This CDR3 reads CAISGGRGAFF. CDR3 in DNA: TGTGCCATCAGTGGTGGCCGAGGAGCTTTCTTT.

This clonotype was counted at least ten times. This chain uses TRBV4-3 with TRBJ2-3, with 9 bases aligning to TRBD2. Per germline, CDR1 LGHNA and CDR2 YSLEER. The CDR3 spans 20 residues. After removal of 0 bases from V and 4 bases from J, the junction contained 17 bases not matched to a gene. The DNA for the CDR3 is TGCGCCAGCAGCCAAGATATGATGCTCGGCGGGAGGGCCGTAGCAGATACGCAGTATTTT. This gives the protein CASSQDMMLGGRAVADTQYF.

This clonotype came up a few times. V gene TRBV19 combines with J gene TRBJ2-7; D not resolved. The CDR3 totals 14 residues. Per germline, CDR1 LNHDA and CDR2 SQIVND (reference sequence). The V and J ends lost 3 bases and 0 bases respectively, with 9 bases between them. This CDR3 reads CASSMTRHSYEQYF. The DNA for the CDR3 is TGTGCCAGTAGTATGACGAGACACTCCTACGAGCAGTACTTC.

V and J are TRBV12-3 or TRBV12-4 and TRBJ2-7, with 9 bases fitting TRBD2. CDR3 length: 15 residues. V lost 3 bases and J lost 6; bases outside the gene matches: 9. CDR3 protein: CASSLVGLANPEQYF. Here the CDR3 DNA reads TGTGCCAGCAGTTTGGTGGGACTAGCAAATCCCGAGCAGTACTTC.

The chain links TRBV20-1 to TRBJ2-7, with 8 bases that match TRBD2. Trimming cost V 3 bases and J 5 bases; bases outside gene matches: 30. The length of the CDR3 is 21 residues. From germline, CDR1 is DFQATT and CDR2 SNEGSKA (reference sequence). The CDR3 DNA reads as TGCAGTGCTAGTAGCTTCCCGATAGTTAGTAAGAGATTAGCGGGAATCCACGAGCAGTACTTC. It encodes CSASSFPIVSKRLAGIHEQYF.

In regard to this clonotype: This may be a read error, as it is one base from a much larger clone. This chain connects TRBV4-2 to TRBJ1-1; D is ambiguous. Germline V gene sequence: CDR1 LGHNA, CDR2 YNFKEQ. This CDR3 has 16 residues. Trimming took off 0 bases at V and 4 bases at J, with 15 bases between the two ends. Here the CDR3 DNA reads TGTGCCAGCAGCCAAGATTTACGGAGAAGGGTCACTGAAGCTTTCTTT. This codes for CASSQDLRRRVTEAFF.

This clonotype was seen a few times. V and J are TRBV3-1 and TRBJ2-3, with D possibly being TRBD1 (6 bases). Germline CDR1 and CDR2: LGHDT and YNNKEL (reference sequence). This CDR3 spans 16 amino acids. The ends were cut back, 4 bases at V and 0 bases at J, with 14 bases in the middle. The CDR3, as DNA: TGTGCCAGCAGCCGTCTGAAGCAGGGGAGCACAGATACGCAGTATTTT. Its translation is CASSRLKQGSTDTQYF.

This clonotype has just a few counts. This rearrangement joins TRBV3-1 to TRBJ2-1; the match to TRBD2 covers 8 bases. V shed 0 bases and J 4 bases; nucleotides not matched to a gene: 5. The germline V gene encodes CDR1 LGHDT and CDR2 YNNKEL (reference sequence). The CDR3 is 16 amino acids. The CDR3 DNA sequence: TGTGCCAGCAGCCAAGACCGGGGGGGGTTTTACAATGAGCAGTTCTTC. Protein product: CASSQDRGGFYNEQFF.

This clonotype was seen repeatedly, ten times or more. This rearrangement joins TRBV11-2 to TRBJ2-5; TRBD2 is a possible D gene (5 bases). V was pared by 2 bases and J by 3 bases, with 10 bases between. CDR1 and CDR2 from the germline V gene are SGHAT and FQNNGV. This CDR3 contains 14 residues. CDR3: CASSLSSGKETQYF. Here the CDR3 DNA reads TGTGCCAGCAGCTTATCCTCCGGGAAAGAGACCCAGTACTTC.

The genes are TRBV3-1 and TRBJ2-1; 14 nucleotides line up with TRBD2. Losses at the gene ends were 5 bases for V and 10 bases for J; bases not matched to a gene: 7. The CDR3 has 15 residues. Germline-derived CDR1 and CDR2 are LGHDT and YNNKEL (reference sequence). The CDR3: CASSSGTSGRWEQFF. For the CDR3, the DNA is TGTGCCAGCAGCTCCGGGACTAGCGGGAGATGGGAGCAGTTCTTC.

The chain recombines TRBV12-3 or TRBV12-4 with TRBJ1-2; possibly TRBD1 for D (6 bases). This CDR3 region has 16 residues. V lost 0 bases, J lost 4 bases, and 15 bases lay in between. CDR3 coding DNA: TGTGCCAGCAGTTTAGCGCACGGGACAAGGTCCTATGGCTACACCTTC. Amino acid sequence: CASSLAHGTRSYGYTF.

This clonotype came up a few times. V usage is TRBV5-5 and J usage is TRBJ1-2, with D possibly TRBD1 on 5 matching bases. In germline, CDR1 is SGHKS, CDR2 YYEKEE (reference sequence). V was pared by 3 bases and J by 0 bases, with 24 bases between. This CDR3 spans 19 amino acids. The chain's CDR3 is CASSSGDARMIEANYGYTF. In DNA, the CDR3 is TGTGCCAGCAGCTCCGGGGACGCAAGAATGATCGAAGCTAACTATGGCTACACCTTC. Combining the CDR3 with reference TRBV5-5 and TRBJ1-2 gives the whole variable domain DAGVTQSPTHLIKTRGQQVTLRCSPISGHKSVSWYQQVLGQGPQFIFQYYEKEERGRGNFPDRFSARQFPNYSSELNVNALLLGDSALYLCASSSGDARMIEANYGYTFGSGTRLTVV.

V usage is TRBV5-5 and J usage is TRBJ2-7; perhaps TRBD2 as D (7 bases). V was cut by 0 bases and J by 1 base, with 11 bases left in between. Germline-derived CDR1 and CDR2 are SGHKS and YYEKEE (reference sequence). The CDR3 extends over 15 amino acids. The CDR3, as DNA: TGTGCCAGCAGCTTGGCCGGGGGGCTGTCCTACGAGCAGTACTTC. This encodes CASSLAGGLSYEQYF.

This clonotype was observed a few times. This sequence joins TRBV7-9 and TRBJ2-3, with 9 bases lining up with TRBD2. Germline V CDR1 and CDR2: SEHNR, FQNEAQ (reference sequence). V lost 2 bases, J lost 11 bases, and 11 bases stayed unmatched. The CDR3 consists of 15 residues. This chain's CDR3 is CASSLPAGGPDGQYF. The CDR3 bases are TGTGCCAGCAGCTTACCAGCGGGGGGCCCAGATGGGCAGTATTTT.